This T cell receptor (beta chain) was identified during a study of T cell repertoires in cytomegalovirus infection. TCRdb processed the reads anew with MiXCR; each CDR3 protein has one entry. The data contain around 350,000 distinct CDR3 sequences, 18% of them singletons. Germline trimming cut 0 bases from V and 2 bases from J; bases unmatched to any gene: 1. The CDR3 covers 15 residues. Germline CDR1 and CDR2: SGHTA and FQGNSA. This clonotype was seen at least ten times. The sequence was obtained from a human donor in good health (CMV status not recorded). Some clones in this sample may be carry-over from other donors' samples. Sequencing used PBMCs. V is TRBV7-2 and J is TRBJ2-1; 7 bases agree with TRBD2. The CDR3 here is CASSLASGPYNEQFF. CDR3 DNA: TGTGCCAGCAGCTTAGCTAGCGGGCCCTACAATGAGCAGTTCTTC.